This TCR beta chain was identified during a study of identical twins. This clonotype appeared a few times. Its target is not known. TCRdb redid the calling of the 5' RACE reads with MiXCR, one entry per CDR3 protein. The table lists around 690,000 distinct CDR3 sequences, about 20% of them singletons. The germline CDR1 and CDR2 sequences are SGHRS and YFSETQ. V shed 0 bases, J shed 0 bases, and the junction held 8 bases outside the gene matches. The CDR3 has 17 amino acids. Study-wide points: In cord blood, abundant beta clonotypes had fewer insertions; memory showed no trend. Without tracking the same donors, conclusions rested on cross-sectional statistical analysis.

The data were also submitted as part of a second study, on T cells expressing NK-cell markers. That source reports: There remained a lack of clarity about HCMV specificity of expanded NKG2C+ T cell clones.

Sequences were obtained from PBMCs. J is TRBJ1-1 and V is TRBV5-1; 7 bases match TRBD1. This receptor was taken from a woman in her late teens or twenties in good health. As DNA, the CDR3 is TGCGCCAGCAGCTTGGGTCAGGGGGTCCTTTTGAACACTGAAGCTTTCTTT. Translation: CASSLGQGVLLNTEAFF.